This TCR beta chain was documented in a study of blood T cell repertoires in COVID-19 (TCRdb year 2020). A note on the overall study: The collaborator samples originated in the United States, Italy and Spain and spanned the acute and convalescent phases of COVID-19. The material from the prospective study consisted of cDNA or gDNA derived from T cells, B-cell-depleted T cells, or PBMCs. Deeply sampled blood TCRbeta repertoires from subjects exposed to, actively infected with, or recovered from COVID-19 were included in the dataset. The repertoires were made available in a free public database intended to serve as a resource for research on the immune response to SARS-CoV-2. The samples were drawn from two sources: the first 160 participants of the ongoing ImmuneRACE study, and 1,254 subjects contributed by 6 global collaborators. Sample metadata almost always included a de-identified subject ID, COVID-19 status, age in years and sex. Where available, HLA class I and class II types were taken from metadata supplied by the sample provider and were not determined by assay-based typing.

The CDR3 sequence holds 14 residues, the cysteine and phenylalanine included. The only DNA kept is the CDR3, 42 bases in frame from the first base. The germline V gene (reference sequence) supplies CDR1 LNHDA and CDR2 SQIVND. Cut back by 5 bases and 6 bases, the V and J ends lie 16 bases apart. The collaborating institutions used their own protocols to collect whole blood in K2EDTA tubes. For TCRbeta analysis, collaborators shipped samples in one of three forms: frozen whole blood, isolated PBMCs, or DNA extracted from either of those sample types. The immunoSEQ Assay, a bias-controlled multiplex PCR, was used to amplify TCRbeta CDR3 regions from genomic DNA. Concerning the study's data processing: Within the assay, amplification of reference gene primers was used to estimate how many nucleated cells each sample contained. To quantify the absolute abundance of each unique TCRbeta CDR3 rearrangement, sequence reads were collapsed and filtered. For each sample, productive Simpson clonality was calculated as the square root of Simpson's diversity index across productive rearrangements. In TCRdb, the immuneACCESS table is reduced to in-frame sequences with V and J assigned. These tables do not hold every clone; where another copy was compared, an unresolved V gene accounts for under half, and the others remain unexplained. For V, J and clone size, that table is used; D and trimming come from the DNA. In this sample the table shows some 150,000 clones, roughly 76% of which occur a single time. 7.5% to 9.5% of the sample comes from the top ten.

What the study reported, not specific to this receptor: Clinical and demographic metadata were provided uncurated, with the amount varying by source and participant.

This clone is a singleton in its sample. This receptor's antigen is unknown. No much larger clonotype is one base removed from it; base qualities were not supplied. The sample taken for sequencing was peripheral blood. The TCR sequence derives from a human donor with acute or convalescent COVID-19. The donor label of this sample is uncertain. The chain is made from TRBV19 and TRBJ1-1, with a tentative D gene TRBD1 over 5 matching bases. The sequenced DNA: TGTGCCAGTAGTTCAATACCAGGGATTCCTGAAGCTTTCTTT. Its coded protein is CASSSIPGIPEAFF.